The clone carrying this T cell receptor (beta chain) was counted at least ten times. What it binds is unknown. From germline, CDR1 is LGHDT and CDR2 YNNKEL (reference sequence). The CDR3 covers 13 residues. V was pared by 6 bases and J by 1 base, with 2 bases of the junction left unmatched. This specimen belongs to a study of response to subunit inactivated influenza vaccine. Findings of the study overall: Few additional T cells are recruited per seasonal influenza vaccination, authors suggested.

TCRdb redid the calling of the RT-PCR reads with MiXCR, one entry per CDR3 protein. This sample yields hundreds of thousands of distinct CDR3 sequences, of which 15% to 17% are seen a single time; 9.5% to 13% belongs to the top ten. The origin of this receptor is a man over 45 who received an inactivated influenza vaccine. The specimen was PBMCs from blood, collected 11 to 12 days after vaccination. This rearrangement joins TRBV3-1 to TRBJ2-7, with 8 positions matching TRBD1. The CDR3: CASRDRVSYEQYF. DNA of the CDR3: TGTGCCAGCAGGGACAGGGTTTCCTACGAGCAGTACTTC.